This TCR beta chain originates from a study of shared clonotypes between healthy human individuals. Findings and caveats of the study: Around 4.7% of naive CD4 clonotypes were shared across a handful of donors.

CDR1 and CDR2 (germline): SQVTM, ANQGSEA. Trimming pared 2 bases from V and 3 bases from J, leaving 10 bases between. The CDR3 loop spans 13 amino acids. A note on this clone: Its antigen is as yet unknown.

CD8 cells regarded as naive lacked CD45RO, were positively chosen for CCR7, and omitted terminally differentiated effector memory CD45RA+ cells. Only in-frame clones appear in the TCRdb table, and some are missing; sequencing was by immunoSEQ multiplex PCR. Among just over 2,000,000 clones listed, about 94% were seen once. The sequencing input was naive CD8+ T cells sorted from blood. The source is a young man in good health. This chain joins TRBV29-1 and TRBJ1-2, with D perhaps matching TRBD1 (5 bases). This CDR3 is CSVERDEDYGYTF. The CDR3 DNA follows: TGCAGCGTTGAACGGGACGAGGACTATGGCTACACCTTC.